These T cell receptor beta chains were read from a single sample in a study of cytomegalovirus exposure and HLA in healthy donors. Sequenced by immunoSEQ multiplex PCR; TCRdb stores in-frame clones only, minus some. The sample includes 150,000 to 200,000 clones, 77% of them seen just once. Sequenced material: PBMCs. These TCRs come from a woman in her twenties or thirties in good health and CMV-seropositive. CDR3s include the opening cysteine and the closing phenylalanine or tryptophan. Each record gives: D gene, V gene, J gene, clone size, CDR3 protein, CDR3 DNA. The D gene is left open where the match is weak. Rows may omit the clone size; those that give it use once, few, many or a size class.

d_gene: -; v_gene: TRBV5-1; j_gene: TRBJ1-4; abundance: -; CDR3aa: CASSLGGSGTNEKLFF; CDR3nt: TGCGCCAGCAGCTTGGGCGGTTCGGGAACTAATGAAAAACTGTTTTTT
d_gene: -; v_gene: TRBV18; j_gene: TRBJ1-1; abundance: -; CDR3aa: CASSPTGEAFF; CDR3nt: TGTGCCAGCTCCCCAACGGGAGAAGCTTTCTTT
d_gene: -; v_gene: TRBV6-1; j_gene: TRBJ2-1; abundance: -; CDR3aa: CASSEAALREQFF; CDR3nt: TGTGCCAGCAGTGAAGCGGCATTGAGGGAGCAGTTCTTC
d_gene: -; v_gene: TRBV5-1; j_gene: TRBJ2-1; abundance: -; CDR3aa: CASSLDGLPGYNEQFF; CDR3nt: TGCGCCAGCAGCTTGGATGGTCTCCCGGGGTACAATGAGCAGTTCTTC
d_gene: TRBD1; v_gene: TRBV11-2; j_gene: TRBJ1-4; abundance: -; CDR3aa: CASSVNRGKLFF; CDR3nt: TGTGCCAGCAGCGTAAACAGGGGGAAGCTGTTTTTT
d_gene: TRBD2; v_gene: TRBV11-1; j_gene: TRBJ2-1; abundance: -; CDR3aa: CASTRMSAGIEQFF; CDR3nt: TGTGCCAGCACCCGGATGTCAGCGGGAATTGAGCAGTTCTTC
d_gene: TRBD2; v_gene: TRBV11-2; j_gene: TRBJ2-4; abundance: -; CDR3aa: CASSLAGLDSIQYF; CDR3nt: TGTGCCAGCAGCTTAGCGGGACTAGATTCCATCCAGTACTTC
d_gene: TRBD2; v_gene: TRBV19; j_gene: TRBJ2-5; abundance: -; CDR3aa: CASSKTSGPAQYF; CDR3nt: TGTGCCAGTAGTAAGACTAGCGGGCCCGCCCAGTACTTC
d_gene: TRBD1; v_gene: TRBV10-3; j_gene: TRBJ1-5; abundance: -; CDR3aa: CAISDKGATQPQHF; CDR3nt: TGTGCCATCAGCGACAAGGGGGCGACTCAGCCCCAGCATTTT
d_gene: -; v_gene: TRBV5-4; j_gene: TRBJ2-3; abundance: -; CDR3aa: CASSLPGIGTDTQYF; CDR3nt: TGTGCCAGCAGCTTGCCGGGAATAGGCACAGATACGCAGTATTTT
d_gene: -; v_gene: TRBV30; j_gene: TRBJ2-3; abundance: -; CDR3aa: CAWSPGSPNTDTQYF; CDR3nt: TGTGCCTGGAGCCCCGGGTCGCCAAATACAGATACGCAGTATTTT
d_gene: -; v_gene: TRBV5-4; j_gene: TRBJ2-5; abundance: few; CDR3aa: CASSLASMNQETQYF; CDR3nt: TGTGCCAGCAGCTTAGCCTCAATGAACCAAGAGACCCAGTACTTC
d_gene: TRBD1; v_gene: TRBV19; j_gene: TRBJ1-5; abundance: -; CDR3aa: CASSGDSFNQPQHF; CDR3nt: TGTGCCAGTAGTGGGGACAGCTTCAATCAGCCCCAGCATTTT
d_gene: -; v_gene: TRBV30; j_gene: TRBJ1-5; abundance: -; CDR3aa: CAWSVLGGPPNQPQHF; CDR3nt: TGTGCCTGGAGTGTACTAGGCGGACCCCCCAATCAGCCCCAGCATTTT
d_gene: -; v_gene: TRBV6-5; j_gene: TRBJ1-4; abundance: few; CDR3aa: CASSLGGGSEKLFF; CDR3nt: TGTGCCAGCAGCTTAGGCGGAGGTAGTGAAAAACTGTTTTTT
d_gene: TRBD1; v_gene: TRBV5-1; j_gene: TRBJ2-6; abundance: few; CDR3aa: CASSSQGTAYSTGANVLTF; CDR3nt: TGCGCCAGCAGCTCCCAAGGGACAGCATATTCCACTGGGGCCAACGTCCTGACTTTC
d_gene: TRBD2; v_gene: TRBV7-3; j_gene: TRBJ2-7; abundance: -; CDR3aa: CASSLTSGLGEQYF; CDR3nt: TGTGCCAGCAGCTTGACTAGCGGTCTTGGAGAGCAGTACTTC
d_gene: -; v_gene: TRBV6-5; j_gene: TRBJ1-6; abundance: -; CDR3aa: CASSPEGGMSSPLHF; CDR3nt: TGTGCCAGCAGCCCCGAGGGTGGGATGTCTTCACCCCTCCACTTT
d_gene: -; v_gene: TRBV7-9; j_gene: TRBJ1-2; abundance: -; CDR3aa: CASSIGTTEGYTF; CDR3nt: TGTGCCAGCAGCATTGGGACAACCGAGGGCTACACCTTC
d_gene: TRBD1; v_gene: TRBV18; j_gene: TRBJ2-7; abundance: -; CDR3aa: CASSPPDRSYEQYF; CDR3nt: TGTGCCAGCTCACCACCGGACAGGTCCTACGAGCAGTACTTC
d_gene: -; v_gene: TRBV6-6; j_gene: TRBJ2-1; abundance: -; CDR3aa: CASRATSFDEQFF; CDR3nt: TGTGCCAGCAGGGCGACTAGTTTCGATGAGCAGTTCTTC
d_gene: TRBD1; v_gene: TRBV11-3; j_gene: TRBJ2-2; abundance: few; CDR3aa: CASSPWPWGQGVTGELFF; CDR3nt: TGTGCCAGCAGCCCTTGGCCCTGGGGACAGGGGGTCACCGGGGAGCTGTTTTTT
d_gene: -; v_gene: TRBV23-1; j_gene: TRBJ2-7; abundance: -; CDR3aa: CASSQVRQGPEQYF; CDR3nt: TGCGCCAGCAGTCAAGTAAGGCAGGGGCCCGAGCAGTACTTC
d_gene: TRBD1; v_gene: TRBV29-1; j_gene: TRBJ1-3; abundance: -; CDR3aa: CSVEDWTGESSGNTIYF; CDR3nt: TGCAGCGTTGAAGATTGGACAGGCGAAAGCTCTGGAAACACCATATATTTT
d_gene: -; v_gene: TRBV7-9; j_gene: TRBJ2-3; abundance: few; CDR3aa: CASSLVGGTSTDTQYF; CDR3nt: TGTGCCAGCAGCTTAGTTGGCGGGACTAGCACAGATACGCAGTATTTT
d_gene: TRBD2; v_gene: TRBV29-1; j_gene: TRBJ2-3; abundance: -; CDR3aa: CSVDHASGRRADTQYF; CDR3nt: TGCAGCGTTGACCACGCTAGCGGGAGAAGGGCAGATACGCAGTATTTT
d_gene: -; v_gene: TRBV5-1; j_gene: TRBJ2-7; abundance: -; CDR3aa: CASSLHTYEQYF; CDR3nt: TGCGCCAGCAGCTTACACACCTACGAGCAGTACTTC
d_gene: TRBD1; v_gene: TRBV6-6; j_gene: TRBJ2-7; abundance: few; CDR3aa: CACKPGQGYEQYF; CDR3nt: TGTGCCTGCAAACCGGGACAGGGTTACGAGCAGTACTTC
d_gene: -; v_gene: TRBV6-6; j_gene: TRBJ1-5; abundance: few; CDR3aa: CASSPPRGEGQPQHF; CDR3nt: TGTGCCAGCAGTCCCCCTCGGGGGGAGGGTCAGCCCCAGCATTTT
d_gene: TRBD1; v_gene: TRBV7-2; j_gene: TRBJ1-4; abundance: -; CDR3aa: CATSPGTVFEKLFF; CDR3nt: TGTGCCACAAGCCCCGGGACAGTTTTTGAAAAACTGTTTTTT
d_gene: -; v_gene: TRBV30; j_gene: TRBJ1-2; abundance: once; CDR3aa: CAWSVQGARYTF; CDR3nt: TGTGCCTGGAGTGTACAGGGAGCGCGCTACACCTTC
d_gene: TRBD2; v_gene: TRBV6-1; j_gene: TRBJ2-2; abundance: -; CDR3aa: CASKGLPTGELFF; CDR3nt: TGTGCCAGCAAGGGACTACCCACCGGGGAGCTGTTTTTT
d_gene: -; v_gene: TRBV9; j_gene: TRBJ2-3; abundance: -; CDR3aa: CASSVDSGNTDTQYF; CDR3nt: TGTGCCAGCAGCGTAGATTCGGGGAACACAGATACGCAGTATTTT
d_gene: TRBD1; v_gene: TRBV5-4; j_gene: TRBJ2-5; abundance: -; CDR3aa: CASSLTGGPETQYF; CDR3nt: TGTGCCAGCAGCTTAACAGGGGGCCCAGAGACCCAGTACTTC
d_gene: -; v_gene: TRBV7-8; j_gene: TRBJ1-1; abundance: -; CDR3aa: CASSWGGGTTEAFF; CDR3nt: TGTGCCAGCAGCTGGGGAGGGGGGACCACTGAAGCTTTCTTT
d_gene: TRBD1; v_gene: TRBV28; j_gene: TRBJ2-7; abundance: few; CDR3aa: CASRIRDRGPYEQYF; CDR3nt: TGTGCCAGCAGGATCCGGGACAGGGGACCGTACGAGCAGTACTTC
d_gene: TRBD1; v_gene: TRBV5-1; j_gene: TRBJ2-1; abundance: -; CDR3aa: CASSVGTGGIDEQFF; CDR3nt: TGCGCCAGCAGCGTAGGGACAGGGGGGATCGATGAGCAGTTCTTC
d_gene: TRBD1; v_gene: TRBV27; j_gene: TRBJ2-1; abundance: -; CDR3aa: CASSFTGVGQFF; CDR3nt: TGTGCCAGCAGTTTCACAGGGGTAGGGCAGTTCTTC
d_gene: TRBD1; v_gene: TRBV11-2; j_gene: TRBJ2-7; abundance: -; CDR3aa: CASSPSFGTARQYF; CDR3nt: TGTGCCAGCAGCCCCAGTTTCGGGACAGCACGCCAGTACTTC
d_gene: TRBD1; v_gene: TRBV5-4; j_gene: TRBJ1-1; abundance: -; CDR3aa: CASSRTGVNTEAFF; CDR3nt: TGTGCCAGCAGCCGGACAGGTGTGAACACTGAAGCTTTCTTT
d_gene: -; v_gene: TRBV12-5; j_gene: TRBJ2-2; abundance: -; CDR3aa: CASGLVLGGTGELFF; CDR3nt: TGTGCTAGTGGTTTGGTACTAGGTGGCACCGGGGAGCTGTTTTTT
d_gene: -; v_gene: TRBV7-8; j_gene: TRBJ1-4; abundance: -; CDR3aa: CAAGLLDEKLFF; CDR3nt: TGTGCCGCGGGCCTCCTTGATGAAAAACTGTTTTTT
d_gene: TRBD2; v_gene: TRBV7-2; j_gene: TRBJ2-1; abundance: -; CDR3aa: CASTDSGTTNEQFF; CDR3nt: TGTGCCAGCACCGATAGCGGGACAACCAATGAGCAGTTCTTC
d_gene: -; v_gene: TRBV29-1; j_gene: TRBJ1-2; abundance: -; CDR3aa: CSVEVDTANYGYTF; CDR3nt: TGCAGCGTTGAAGTGGACACAGCTAACTATGGCTACACCTTC
d_gene: TRBD2; v_gene: TRBV10-3; j_gene: TRBJ2-1; abundance: -; CDR3aa: CAIANPGLAVNNEQFF; CDR3nt: TGTGCCATCGCCAACCCGGGACTAGCGGTTAACAATGAGCAGTTCTTC
d_gene: -; v_gene: TRBV5-6; j_gene: TRBJ1-1; abundance: -; CDR3aa: CASDRMNTEAFF; CDR3nt: TGTGCCAGCGACAGGATGAACACTGAAGCTTTCTTT
d_gene: -; v_gene: TRBV5-1; j_gene: TRBJ1-2; abundance: once; CDR3aa: CASSPDTYGYTF; CDR3nt: TGCGCCAGCAGCCCTGACACTTATGGCTACACCTTC
d_gene: TRBD1; v_gene: TRBV5-1; j_gene: TRBJ2-7; abundance: -; CDR3aa: CASSSGTGGHEQYF; CDR3nt: TGCGCCAGCAGCTCGGGGACAGGGGGCCACGAGCAGTACTTC
d_gene: -; v_gene: TRBV4-3; j_gene: TRBJ1-1; abundance: -; CDR3aa: CASSPYEDMNTEAFF; CDR3nt: TGCGCCAGCAGCCCCTATGAGGATATGAACACTGAAGCTTTCTTT
d_gene: -; v_gene: TRBV2; j_gene: TRBJ1-4; abundance: -; CDR3aa: CASSVGISLEKLFF; CDR3nt: TGTGCCAGCAGTGTTGGCATAAGTCTTGAAAAACTGTTTTTT